This T cell receptor beta chain was recorded in a study of vaccination and CD4 T cells after COVID-19. Broader study findings: Spike mono-reactivity marked 304 of 307 vaccine-specific clones in convalescent patients.

In this sample, this clonotype is medium-sized. The target antigen is unknown. The treatment is: roughly 11-day PBMC culture with coronavirus spike peptide pools or control peptides (ViraFEST assay). ViraFEST stimulated the growth of antigen-specific T cells using peptide pools and subsequently profiled their TCRs by sequencing. The study sequenced cultured CD4+ T cell DNA using the Oncomine TCR Beta short-read assay. TCRdb fed the PCR reads into MiXCR, producing one record per CDR3 protein. Among thousands of distinct CDR3 sequences listed, 21% were seen once. CDR1 KGHSH and CDR2 LQKENI come from the germline V gene. The CDR3 covers 14 residues. J was trimmed by 5 bases and V by 3 bases; bases with no gene match: 3.

This receptor was obtained from a human donor who had recovered from COVID-19. The gene calls are TRBV18 and TRBJ1-2; TRBD1 matches at 10 bases. The sequencing sample was made of CD4+ T cells from blood, cultured in vitro. The CDR3 loop reads CASSPGTGAYGYTF. The DNA of the CDR3 is TGTGCCAGCTCACCCGGGACAGGGGCGTATGGCTACACCTTC. Full variable domain (missing parts from reference TRBV18 and TRBJ1-2): NAGVMQNPRHLVRRRGQEARLRCSPMKGHSHVYWYRQLPEEGLKFMVYLQKENIIDESGMPKERFSAEFPKEGPSILRIQQVVRGDSAAYFCASSPGTGAYGYTFGSGTRLTVV.